The 3 T cell receptor beta chains in this list originate from one sample, sequenced in a study of blood T cells in healthy people across ages. A J-beta primer mix and a sample-barcoded 5' primer were used in a second PCR of about 6 to 12 cycles. Using its own MiXCR run on the 5' RACE reads, TCRdb lists one record per CDR3 protein. The table shows 650,000 to 1,000,000 distinct CDR3 sequences, with around 45% occurring only once. Sequencing was done on a sample of blood. The source of these receptors is a man at least 80 years old in good health.

This clonotype turned up a few times. Since a much larger clone is just one base distant, this may be a read error. This rearrangement joins TRBV6-6 to TRBJ2-1; 9 nucleotides match TRBD2. There are 13 residues in the CDR3. The V and J ends lost 11 bases and 4 bases, in that order; junction bases with no gene match: 6. CDR1 and CDR2 (germline): MNHNY, SVGAGI (reference sequence). The CDR3 region has the DNA TGTGCCTCAACTAGCGGGCTATACAATGAGCAGTTCTTC. Its translation: CASTSGLYNEQFF.

With regard to this clonotype: A much larger clone sits a single nucleotide away, making a read error possible. The rearrangement uses TRBV7-2 and TRBJ2-1; 7 nucleotides match TRBD1. The V gene's germline CDR1 is SGHTA and CDR2 FQGNSA. There are 13 residues in the CDR3. CDR3 sequence: CANSSQGYNEQFF. The CDR3 DNA reads as TGTGCCAACAGCTCACAGGGGTACAATGAGCAGTTCTTC. Using reference TRBV7-2 and TRBJ2-1 for the parts outside the CDR3, the full variable domain is GAGVSQSPSNKVTEKGKDVELRCDPISGHTALYWYRQSLGQGLEFLIYFQGNSAPDKSGLPSDRFSAERTGGSVSTLTIQRTQQEDSAVYLCANSSQGYNEQFFGPGTRLTVL.

The chain is built from TRBV3-1 and TRBJ1-5, with D tentatively TRBD1 (6 bases). This CDR3 comprises 17 residues. CDR1 LGHDT and CDR2 YNNKEL come from the germline V gene (reference sequence). V gave up 4 bases and J gave up 4 bases, with 20 bases separating them. For the CDR3, the DNA is TGTGCCAGCAGCCGAGAACCTCCGGCAGGGGAAAATCAGCCCCAGCATTTT. Its protein product is CASSREPPAGENQPQHF.